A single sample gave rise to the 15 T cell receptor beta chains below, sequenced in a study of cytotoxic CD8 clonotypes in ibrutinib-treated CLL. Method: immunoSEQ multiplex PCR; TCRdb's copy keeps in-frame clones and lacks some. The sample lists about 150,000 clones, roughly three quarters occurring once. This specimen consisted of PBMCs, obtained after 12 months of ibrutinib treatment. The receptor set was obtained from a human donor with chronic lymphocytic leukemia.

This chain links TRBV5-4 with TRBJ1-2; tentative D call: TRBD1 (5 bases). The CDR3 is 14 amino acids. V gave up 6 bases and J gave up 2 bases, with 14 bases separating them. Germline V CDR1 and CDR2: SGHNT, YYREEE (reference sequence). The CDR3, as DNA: TGTGCCAGCACCCTGGTAGGGGCGAACTATGGCTACACCTTC. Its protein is CASTLVGANYGYTF. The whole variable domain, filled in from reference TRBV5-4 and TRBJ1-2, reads ETGVTQSPTHLIKTRGQQVTLRCSSQSGHNTVSWYQQALGQGPQFIFQYYREEENGRGNFPPRFSGLQFPNYSSELNVNALELDDSALYLCASTLVGANYGYTFGSGTRLTVV.

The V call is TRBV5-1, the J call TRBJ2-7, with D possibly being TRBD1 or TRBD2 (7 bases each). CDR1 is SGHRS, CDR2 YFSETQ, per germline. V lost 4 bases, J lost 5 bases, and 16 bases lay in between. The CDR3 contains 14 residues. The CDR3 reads CASSPRQGGHEQYF. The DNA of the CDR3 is TGCGCCAGCAGCCCCCGGCAGGGGGGGCACGAGCAGTACTTC.

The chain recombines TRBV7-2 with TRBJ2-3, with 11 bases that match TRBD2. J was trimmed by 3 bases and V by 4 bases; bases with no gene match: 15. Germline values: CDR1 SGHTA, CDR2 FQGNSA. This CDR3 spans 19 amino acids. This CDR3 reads CASSSHKPSASGRTDTQYF. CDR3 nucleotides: TGTGCCAGCAGCTCTCACAAGCCCTCCGCTAGCGGGAGGACAGATACGCAGTATTTT.

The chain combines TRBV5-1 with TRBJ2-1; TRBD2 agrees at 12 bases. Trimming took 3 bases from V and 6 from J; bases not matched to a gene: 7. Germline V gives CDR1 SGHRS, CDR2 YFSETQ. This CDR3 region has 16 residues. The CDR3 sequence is CASSSNPTSGGNEQFF. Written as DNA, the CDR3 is TGCGCCAGCAGCTCAAATCCGACTAGCGGGGGCAATGAGCAGTTCTTC.

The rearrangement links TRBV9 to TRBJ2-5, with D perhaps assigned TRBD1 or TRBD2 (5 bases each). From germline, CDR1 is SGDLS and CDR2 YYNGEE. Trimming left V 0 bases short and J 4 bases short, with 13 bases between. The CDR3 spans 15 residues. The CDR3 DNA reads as TGTGCCAGCAGCGTAGCTGGCAGGGCGGGAGAGACCCAGTACTTC. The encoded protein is CASSVAGRAGETQYF.

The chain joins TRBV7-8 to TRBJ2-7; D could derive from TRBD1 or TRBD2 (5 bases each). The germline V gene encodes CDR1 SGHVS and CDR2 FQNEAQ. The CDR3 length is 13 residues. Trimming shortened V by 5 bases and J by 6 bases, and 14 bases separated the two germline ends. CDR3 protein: CASSLGSGGEQYF. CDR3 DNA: TGTGCCAGCAGCCTCGGCAGTGGGGGCGAGCAGTACTTC.

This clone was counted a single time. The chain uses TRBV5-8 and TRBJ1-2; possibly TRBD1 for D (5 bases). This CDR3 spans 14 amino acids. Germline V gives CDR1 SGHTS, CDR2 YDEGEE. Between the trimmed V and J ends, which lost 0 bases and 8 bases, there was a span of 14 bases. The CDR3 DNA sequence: TGTGCCAGCAGCTTGGGACAGAATACAATGGGCTACACCTTC. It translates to CASSLGQNTMGYTF. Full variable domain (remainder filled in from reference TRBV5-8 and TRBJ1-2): EAGVTQSPTHLIKTRGQQATLRCSPISGHTSVYWYQQALGLGLQFLLWYDEGEERNRGNFPPRFSGRQFPNYSSELNVNALELEDSALYLCASSLGQNTMGYTFGSGTRLTVV.

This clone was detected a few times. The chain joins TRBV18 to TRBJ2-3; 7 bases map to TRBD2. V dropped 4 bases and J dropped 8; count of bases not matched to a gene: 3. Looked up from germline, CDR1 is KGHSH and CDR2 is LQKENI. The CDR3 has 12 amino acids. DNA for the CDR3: TGTGCCAGCTCACTCGAGCGGGGTACGCAGTATTTT. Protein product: CASSLERGTQYF.

The CDR3 loop reads CASSLRVGYEQYF. In nucleotides, the CDR3 is TGTGCCAGCAGCTTAAGAGTCGGCTACGAGCAGTACTTC. The V and J genes are TRBV7-2 and TRBJ2-7; no firm D call. Germline V CDR1 and CDR2: SGHTA, FQGNSA. With 2 bases removed from V and 3 bases from J, the gap between germline ends came to 8 bases. This CDR3 has 13 amino acids.

For the CDR3, the DNA is TGCGCCAGCAGCCAAGGATGGACTAGCGGGACCTACGAGCAGTACTTC. It specifies CASSQGWTSGTYEQYF. This chain joins TRBV4-1 and TRBJ2-7, with TRBD2 matching 12 bases. There are 16 residues in the CDR3. From germline, CDR1 is MGHRA and CDR2 YSYEKL. The trim removed 1 base at V and 2 bases at J, leaving 3 bases unmatched.

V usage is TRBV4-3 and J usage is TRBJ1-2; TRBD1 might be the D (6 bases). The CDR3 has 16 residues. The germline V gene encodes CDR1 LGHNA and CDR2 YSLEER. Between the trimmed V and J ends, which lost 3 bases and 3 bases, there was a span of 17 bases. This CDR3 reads CASSHGRGSGDYGYTF. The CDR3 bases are TGCGCCAGCAGCCACGGAAGGGGGTCAGGTGACTATGGCTACACCTTC.

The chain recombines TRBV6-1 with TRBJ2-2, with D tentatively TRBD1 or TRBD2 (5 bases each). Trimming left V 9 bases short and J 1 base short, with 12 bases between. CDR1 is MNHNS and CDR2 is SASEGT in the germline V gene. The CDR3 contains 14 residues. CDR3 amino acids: CASLRGLNTGELFF. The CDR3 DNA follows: TGTGCCAGTCTCCGGGGCCTGAACACCGGGGAGCTGTTTTTT.

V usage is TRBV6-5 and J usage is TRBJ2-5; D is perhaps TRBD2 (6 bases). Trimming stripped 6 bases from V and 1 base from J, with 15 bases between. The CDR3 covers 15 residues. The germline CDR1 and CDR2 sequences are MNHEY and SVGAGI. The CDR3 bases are TGTGCCAGCAGCATCTCCCGGGGGACCCAAGAGACCCAGTACTTC. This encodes CASSISRGTQETQYF.

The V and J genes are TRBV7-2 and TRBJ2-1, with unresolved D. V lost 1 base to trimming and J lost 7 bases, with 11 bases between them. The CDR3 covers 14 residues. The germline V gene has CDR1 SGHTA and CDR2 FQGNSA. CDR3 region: CASSLVVWPNEQFF. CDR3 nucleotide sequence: TGTGCCAGCAGCTTAGTGGTGTGGCCAAATGAGCAGTTCTTC.

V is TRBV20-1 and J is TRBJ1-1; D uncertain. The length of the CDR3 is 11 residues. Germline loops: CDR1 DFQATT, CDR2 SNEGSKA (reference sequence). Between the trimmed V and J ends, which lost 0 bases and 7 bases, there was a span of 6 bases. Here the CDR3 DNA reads TGCAGTGCTAGAGACATAAATGAAGCTTTCTTT. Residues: CSARDINEAFF.